The 23 T cell receptor beta chains below were found in one sample sequenced in a study of CD8 T cells in Susac syndrome. Roughly 0.45 to 1 ug RNA was reverse transcribed with random hexamers. TCRdb re-called the immunoSEQ multiplex PCR reads with MiXCR, one entry per CDR3 protein. The table records roughly 400,000 distinct CDR3 sequences, 85% of them present only once. The specimen sequenced was CD8+ T cells from PBMCs. Receptors were obtained from a human donor with multiple sclerosis.

DNA for the CDR3: TGTGCCAGCAGCTTAAGTCAGGGATGGACTGAAGCTTTCTTT. This codes for CASSLSQGWTEAFF. The rearrangement links TRBV7-9 to TRBJ1-1, with D possibly being TRBD1 (5 bases). Between the trimmed V and J ends, which lost 2 bases and 5 bases, there was a span of 12 bases. This CDR3 has 14 residues. From germline, CDR1 is SEHNR and CDR2 FQNEAQ (reference sequence).

The V and J genes are TRBV7-8 and TRBJ2-7, with D maybe TRBD2 (6 bases). Trimming removed 5 bases from V and 3 bases from J, with 20 bases in between. This CDR3 is built from 16 residues. Germline values: CDR1 SGHVS, CDR2 FQNEAQ. CDR3 sequence: CASSLSREEDYYEQYF. As DNA, the CDR3 is TGTGCCAGCAGCCTTTCCAGGGAGGAAGACTACTACGAGCAGTACTTC.

The chain joins TRBV29-1 to TRBJ2-2, with 7 bases matching TRBD1. The CDR3 contains 14 residues. With 4 bases clipped from V and 5 bases from J, the junction kept 7 bases outside the gene matches. In germline, CDR1 is SQVTM, CDR2 ANQGSEA. The CDR3, as DNA: TGCAGCGTTGTCGGTCAGGGGGTAACCGGGGAGCTGTTTTTT. Translation: CSVVGQGVTGELFF.

This clonotype was seen only a few times. The chain combines TRBV19 with TRBJ2-1, with 12 bases matching TRBD2. The CDR3 has 19 amino acids. Germline V gene lookup returns CDR1 LNHDA and CDR2 SQIVND (reference sequence). Germline trimming cut 4 bases from V and 0 bases from J; bases unmatched to any gene: 10. CDR3 nucleotides: TGTGCCAGTAGTAGGGGACTAGCGGGCGGGACAAGCTCCTACAATGAGCAGTTCTTC. Residues: CASSRGLAGGTSSYNEQFF.

The chain employs TRBV7-6 and TRBJ2-1; 10 nucleotides line up with TRBD2. The CDR3 consists of 15 residues. Germline CDR1 is SGHVS and CDR2 is FNYEAQ. V lost 3 bases to trimming and J lost 4 bases; unmatched junction nucleotides: 3. CDR3 DNA: TGTGCCAGCAGCTTCACTAGCGGGGTGTACAATGAGCAGTTCTTC. This encodes CASSFTSGVYNEQFF.

The chain has TRBV6-1 and TRBJ2-1; no clear D. The CDR3 is 17 amino acids. Germline V gives CDR1 MNHNS, CDR2 SASEGT. V dropped 0 bases and J dropped 6 bases, with 18 bases sitting between them. This CDR3 is CASSEALTFWVSNEQFF. Here the CDR3 DNA reads TGTGCCAGCAGTGAAGCGCTTACATTTTGGGTTAGCAATGAGCAGTTCTTC.

This clonotype showed up many times. The rearrangement joins TRBV7-9 to TRBJ2-7; 7 bases match TRBD1. Germline V CDR1 and CDR2: SEHNR, FQNEAQ (reference sequence). The CDR3 extends over 13 amino acids. V shed 6 bases and J 2 bases; nucleotides not matched to a gene: 4. The CDR3 bases are TGTGCCAGCAGTGGCCAGGGGGCCTACGAGCAGTACTTC. It is translated as CASSGQGAYEQYF.

The V call is TRBV7-6, the J call TRBJ2-1; 9 nucleotides align to TRBD2. The germline V gene has CDR1 SGHVS and CDR2 FNYEAQ. V shed 4 bases, J shed 8 bases, and the junction held 12 bases outside the gene matches. The CDR3 is 16 amino acids. The CDR3 DNA sequence: TGTGCCAGCAGCTATCGGGCGCGGGAGGGCCGGGATGAGCAGTTCTTC. Translation: CASSYRAREGRDEQFF.

Here the CDR3 reads CASSLATHEQYF. Written as DNA, the CDR3 is TGTGCCAGCAGCTTGGCTACCCACGAGCAGTACTTC. This chain links TRBV5-4 with TRBJ2-7; D is undetermined. This CDR3 has 12 amino acids. Trimming shortened V by 0 bases and J by 5 bases, and 6 bases separated the two germline ends. The V gene's germline CDR1 is SGHNT and CDR2 YYREEE (reference sequence).

The chain combines TRBV19 with TRBJ2-7; D is uncertain. Trimming removed 5 bases from V and 3 bases from J, with 5 bases in between. This CDR3 spans 11 amino acids. The germline CDR1 and CDR2 sequences are LNHDA and SQIVND (reference sequence). CDR3 sequence reads: CASSHFYEQYF. In DNA form, the CDR3 reads TGTGCCAGTAGTCATTTCTACGAGCAGTACTTC.

This clonotype occurred once. The rearrangement links TRBV27 to TRBJ1-1; D not resolved. Per the germline V gene, CDR1 is MNHEY and CDR2 is SMNVEV (reference sequence). CDR3 size: 14 residues. Trimming removed 3 bases from V and 4 bases from J, with 12 bases in between. The CDR3 region has the DNA TGTGCCAGCAGTTTCGGGGTAACGGGCACTGAAGCTTTCTTT. Translating gives CASSFGVTGTEAFF.

This clonotype is a singleton in its sample. The chain combines TRBV20-1 with TRBJ2-6; no definite D call. This CDR3 contains 17 residues. Germline V gene data show CDR1 as DFQATT and CDR2 as SNEGSKA (reference sequence). V dropped 3 bases and J dropped 0 bases, with 15 bases sitting between them. The CDR3 loop reads CSARIPRISSGANVLTF. CDR3 nucleotide sequence: TGCAGTGCTAGGATTCCGCGGATAAGCTCTGGGGCCAACGTCCTGACTTTC.

The chain couples TRBV6-2 or TRBV6-3 to TRBJ2-7, with D perhaps being TRBD1 or TRBD2 (6 bases each). The V and J ends lost 0 bases and 5 bases respectively, with 17 bases between them. Per germline, CDR1 MNHEY and CDR2 SVGEGT. The CDR3 spans 16 residues. The CDR3 DNA reads TGTGCCAGCAGTTACTCGTTTTCGGCAGGGGAGGACGAGCAGTACTTC. As protein: CASSYSFSAGEDEQYF.

This sequence joins TRBV6-6 and TRBJ1-2, with D possibly matching TRBD1 (5 bases). Germline V CDR1 and CDR2: MNHNY, SVGAGI (reference sequence). The germline V and J ends were trimmed by 6 bases and 3 bases, with 17 bases remaining between them. The CDR3 has 15 residues. The CDR3 sequence: CASSPSARGDYGYTF. CDR3 nucleotide sequence: TGTGCCAGCAGCCCGTCGGCCCGGGGCGACTATGGCTACACCTTC.

This chain connects TRBV3-1 to TRBJ2-1; 15 positions match TRBD2. The V and J ends lost 5 bases and 7 bases, in that order; junction bases with no gene match: 6. There are 16 residues in the CDR3. CDR1 LGHDT and CDR2 YNNKEL come from the germline V gene (reference sequence). CDR3 nucleotides: TGTGCCAGCAGCGTCAAGGGGACTAGCGGGAGGAATGAGCAGTTCTTC. Residues: CASSVKGTSGRNEQFF.

The sample holds a few counts of this clonotype. The rearrangement joins TRBV11-2 to TRBJ2-3, with 16 bases identical to TRBD2. The CDR3 has 20 amino acids. V trimming: 5 bases; J trimming: 4 bases; junction bases outside the gene matches: 15. Germline-derived CDR1 and CDR2 are SGHAT and FQNNGV. The CDR3 here is CASSEWKGLAGGSNSDTQYF. In DNA, the CDR3 is TGTGCCAGCAGCGAGTGGAAGGGACTAGCGGGGGGGAGTAACTCAGATACGCAGTATTTT. The full variable domain, its missing parts supplied by reference TRBV11-2 and TRBJ2-3, is EAGVAQSPRYKIIEKRQSVAFWCNPISGHATLYWYQQILGQGPKLLIQFQNNGVVDDSQLPKDRFSAERLKGVDSTLKIQPAKLEDSAVYLCASSEWKGLAGGSNSDTQYFGPGTRLTVL.

The CDR3 loop reads CASRPDLSPYEQYF. CDR3 nucleotides: TGTGCCAGCAGGCCGGACTTATCCCCTTACGAGCAGTACTTC. The genes are TRBV6-1 and TRBJ2-7; TRBD2 is a possible D gene (5 bases). The CDR3 extends over 14 amino acids. V was shortened by 6 bases and J by 4 bases, with 16 bases between the two germline ends. Looked up from germline, CDR1 is MNHNS and CDR2 is SASEGT.

V and J are TRBV19 and TRBJ2-7, with D unclear. V dropped 3 bases and J dropped 1 base, with 10 bases sitting between them. Germline V gives CDR1 LNHDA, CDR2 SQIVND (reference sequence). The CDR3 consists of 14 residues. In DNA, the CDR3 is TGTGCCAGTAGTATCGGAGACGGTTCCTACGAGCAGTACTTC. It is translated as CASSIGDGSYEQYF. The full variable domain, its missing parts supplied by reference TRBV19 and TRBJ2-7, is DGGITQSPKYLFRKEGQNVTLSCEQNLNHDAMYWYRQDPGQGLRLIYYSQIVNDFQKGDIAEGYSVSREKKESFPLTVTSAQKNPTAFYLCASSIGDGSYEQYFGPGTRLTVT.

J is TRBJ2-5 and V is TRBV25-1; weak D call: TRBD2 (5 bases). Trimming left V 6 bases short and J 0 bases short, with 11 bases between. The germline V gene has CDR1 MGHDK and CDR2 SYGVNS. The CDR3 is 14 amino acids. CDR3 in amino acids: CASRGDGYQETQYF. CDR3 coding DNA: TGTGCCAGCAGGGGAGACGGCTACCAAGAGACCCAGTACTTC.

The genes are TRBV11-2 and TRBJ2-7, with a tentative D call TRBD2 (5 bases). Germline values: CDR1 SGHAT, CDR2 FQNNGV. This CDR3 contains 15 residues. V was cut by 2 bases and J by 3 bases, with 14 bases left in between. CDR3 sequence: CASSLLSGLYYEQYF. The CDR3 region has the DNA TGTGCCAGCAGCTTATTGAGCGGACTGTACTACGAGCAGTACTTC.

The chain couples TRBV6-4 to TRBJ2-5; 8 bases align to TRBD2. Germline lookup yields CDR1 MRHNA and CDR2 SNTAGT. The CDR3 extends over 16 amino acids. Unmatched junction bases numbered 8, after V lost 3 bases and J lost 2 bases. CDR3 region: CASSESSGGGQETQYF. The DNA for the CDR3 is TGTGCCAGCAGTGAATCTTCGGGCGGGGGGCAAGAGACCCAGTACTTC.

This chain joins TRBV2 and TRBJ1-1, with TRBD1 as a possible D gene (5 bases). In germline, CDR1 is SNHLY, CDR2 FYNNEI. V was pared by 2 bases and J by 10 bases, with 20 bases between. This CDR3 region has 15 residues. The CDR3 bases are TGTGCCAGCAGTGAACAGGACATCACCCTACTTCGAGCTTTCTTT. Its protein product is CASSEQDITLLRAFF.

The chain is built from TRBV29-1 and TRBJ1-1; D perhaps matches TRBD1 (5 bases). The CDR3 totals 12 residues. V was pared by 4 bases and J by 6 bases, with 12 bases between. From germline, CDR1 is SQVTM and CDR2 ANQGSEA. DNA for the CDR3: TGCAGCGTTGGGGAGGGGCGGTCTGAAGCTTTCTTT. This encodes CSVGEGRSEAFF.